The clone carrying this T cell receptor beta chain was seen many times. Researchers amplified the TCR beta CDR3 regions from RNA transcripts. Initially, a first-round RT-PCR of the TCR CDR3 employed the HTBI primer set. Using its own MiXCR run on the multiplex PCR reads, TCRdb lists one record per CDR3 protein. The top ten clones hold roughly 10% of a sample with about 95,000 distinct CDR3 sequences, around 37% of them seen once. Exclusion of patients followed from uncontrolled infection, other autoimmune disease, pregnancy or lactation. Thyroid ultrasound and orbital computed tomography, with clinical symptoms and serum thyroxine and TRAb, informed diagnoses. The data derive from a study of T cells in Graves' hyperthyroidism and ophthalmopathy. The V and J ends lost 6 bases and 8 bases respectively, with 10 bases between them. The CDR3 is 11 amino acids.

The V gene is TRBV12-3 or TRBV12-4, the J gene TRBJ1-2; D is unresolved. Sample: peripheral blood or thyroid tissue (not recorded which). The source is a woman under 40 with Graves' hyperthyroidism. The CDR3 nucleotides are TGTGCCAGCAGCTATACGGGGGGCTACACCTTC. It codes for CASSYTGGYTF.